The 28 T cell receptor beta chains presented below share a single source sample, sequenced in a study of blood T cell repertoires in COVID-19. Clones were read by immunoSEQ multiplex PCR, and TCRdb kept only the in-frame ones, dropping some. The table has around 250,000 clones, about 86% seen once. Sequenced input: peripheral blood. The origin of the receptors is a man at least 80 years old with acute or convalescent COVID-19.

The chain links TRBV3-1 (or the pseudogene TRBV3-2) to TRBJ2-3; D might be TRBD2 (6 bases). This CDR3 has 20 amino acids. V dropped 1 base and J dropped 0 bases, with 23 bases sitting between them. The germline gives CDR1 LGHDT, CDR2 YNNKEL (reference sequence). CDR3 sequence: CASSQVLTGTSGASTDTQYF. The CDR3 DNA is TGTGCCAGCAGCCAAGTTCTAACCGGGACTTCTGGCGCTAGCACAGATACGCAGTATTTT.

V gene TRBV11-1 combines with J gene TRBJ2-3; TRBD2 matches 12 bases. V shed 4 bases and J 6 bases; nucleotides not matched to a gene: 8. The CDR3 sequence is 16 residues long. Germline V gives CDR1 SGHAT, CDR2 FQDESV (reference sequence). The CDR3 bases are TGTGCCAGCAGCTCGGCGACTAGCGGGAGAGTCGATACGCAGTATTTT. Amino acid sequence: CASSSATSGRVDTQYF.

The chain carries TRBV27 and TRBJ2-4; maybe TRBD2 (5 bases). This CDR3 comprises 17 residues. Germline CDR1 reads MNHEY; CDR2 reads SMNVEV (reference sequence). Trimming pared 0 bases from V and 3 bases from J, leaving 15 bases between. CDR3 protein: CASSLSGFTRDKNIQYF. CDR3 nucleotide sequence: TGTGCCAGCAGTTTATCCGGTTTTACCCGGGACAAAAACATTCAGTACTTC.

The rearrangement joins TRBV24-1 to TRBJ2-3; 10 bases align to TRBD1. Germline values: CDR1 KGHDR, CDR2 SFDVKD. The CDR3 is 15 amino acids. With V trimmed by 2 bases and J by 3 bases, 1 base remained unmatched. The DNA of the CDR3 is TGTGCCACCAGTGATTGGACAGGGGGGACAGATACGCAGTATTTT. This translates into CATSDWTGGTDTQYF.

The chain combines TRBV3-1 (or the pseudogene TRBV3-2) with TRBJ2-1; D possibly corresponds to TRBD2 (6 bases). Trimming removed 4 bases at V and 6 bases at J, with 13 bases between. The CDR3 sequence is 14 residues long. Germline-derived CDR1 and CDR2 are LGHDT and YNNKEL (reference sequence). For the CDR3, the DNA is TGTGCCAGCAGCCCCCGGGACTCACGCAATGAGCAGTTCTTC. It specifies CASSPRDSRNEQFF.

This clone was found a few times. This chain uses TRBV10-3 with TRBJ2-3, with 9 bases matching TRBD2. The CDR3 contains 13 residues. The ends lost 10 bases at V and 4 bases at J; junction bases unmatched: 6. The germline V gene encodes CDR1 ENHRY and CDR2 SYGVKD. The CDR3 loop reads CATLSGRADTQYF. DNA for the CDR3: TGTGCCACACTTAGCGGGAGAGCAGATACGCAGTATTTT.

The chain is built from TRBV5-6 and TRBJ2-6; D gene unclear. Germline V gene sequence: CDR1 SGHDT, CDR2 YYEEEE. Trimming removed 0 bases at V and 0 bases at J, with 4 bases between. The length of the CDR3 is 15 residues. CDR3 in DNA: TGTGCCAGCAGCTTGGACAGCTCTGGGGCCAACGTCCTGACTTTC. This codes for CASSLDSSGANVLTF.

V usage is TRBV2 and J usage is TRBJ2-7; D may be TRBD2 (6 bases). Germline CDR1 reads SNHLY; CDR2 reads FYNNEI. V was trimmed by 8 bases and J by 5 bases, leaving 19 bases between them. The CDR3 is made up of 14 amino acids. CDR3 residues: CASAAGPGEDEQYF. The CDR3 nucleotides read TGTGCCAGCGCGGCAGGGCCCGGGGAGGACGAGCAGTACTTC.

The chain combines TRBV27 with TRBJ2-1; the D gene is possibly TRBD2 (6 bases). V dropped 3 bases and J dropped 6 bases, with 9 bases sitting between them. This CDR3 has 13 amino acids. Germline V gene sequence: CDR1 MNHEY, CDR2 SMNVEV (reference sequence). In nucleotides, the CDR3 is TGTGCCAGCAGTTTTGGAGGGATCAATGAGCAGTTCTTC. Its translation: CASSFGGINEQFF.

V and J are TRBV10-3 and TRBJ2-2, with 14 bases identical to TRBD2. The CDR3 consists of 17 residues. The germline V gene has CDR1 ENHRY and CDR2 SYGVKD. V was pared by 5 bases and J by 0 bases, with 2 bases of the junction left unmatched. The CDR3 DNA follows: TGTGCCATCAGTCGACTAGCGGGGGGGTCGAACACCGGGGAGCTGTTTTTT. It encodes CAISRLAGGSNTGELFF.

V gene TRBV2 combines with J gene TRBJ1-1; 9 bases are a match to TRBD1. Trimming at V came to 6 bases and at J to 2 bases, leaving 4 bases not matched to a gene. The CDR3 length is 14 residues. CDR1 is SNHLY and CDR2 is FYNNEI in the germline V gene. The CDR3 bases are TGTGCCAGCAGGGGGACAGGGTCAAACACTGAAGCTTTCTTT. It encodes CASRGTGSNTEAFF.

This clone has more than one count but fewer than ten. This chain connects TRBV2 to TRBJ1-4, with D perhaps matching TRBD1 (5 bases). V was pared by 10 bases and J by 7 bases, with 16 bases between. The CDR3 is 13 amino acids. CDR1 SNHLY and CDR2 FYNNEI come from the germline V gene. CDR3 protein: CATKAGGSEKLFF. In nucleotides, the CDR3 is TGTGCCACCAAGGCCGGGGGAAGTGAAAAACTGTTTTTT.

The J gene is TRBJ2-3, the V gene TRBV7-2; the D gene is possibly TRBD2 (6 bases). The CDR3 contains 13 residues. CDR1 and CDR2 (germline): SGHTA, FQGNSA. The ends were cut back, 8 bases at V and 4 bases at J, with 13 bases in the middle. CDR3 coding DNA: TGTGCCAGCCGGAGGGGAGTCCCAGATACGCAGTATTTT. Amino acid sequence: CASRRGVPDTQYF.

The chain couples TRBV19 to TRBJ2-5; 7 nucleotides align to TRBD1. J lost 4 bases, V lost 3 bases, and 8 bases had no gene match. Germline loops: CDR1 LNHDA, CDR2 SQIVND (reference sequence). The CDR3 runs to 15 residues. Written as DNA, the CDR3 is TGTGCCAGTAGTATTTCAGGGGGTTGGGGAGAGACCCAGTACTTC. It yields the protein CASSISGGWGETQYF.

This rearrangement joins TRBV12-3 or TRBV12-4 to TRBJ1-1; TRBD1 agrees at 8 bases. This CDR3 is built from 12 residues. V lost 5 bases, J lost 5 bases, and 1 base stayed unmatched. The CDR3 here is CASSQGATEAFF. The CDR3 nucleotides read TGTGCCAGCAGTCAGGGGGCTACTGAAGCTTTCTTT.

This rearrangement joins TRBV18 to TRBJ1-5, with TRBD1 identical over 11 bases. This CDR3 has 17 residues. Per germline, CDR1 KGHSH and CDR2 LQKENI. J gave up 5 bases and V 3 bases, and 9 bases lay outside the gene matches. This CDR3 reads CASSPDWTGGSHQPQHF. CDR3 bases: TGTGCCAGCTCACCCGATTGGACAGGGGGCTCCCATCAGCCCCAGCATTTT.

This chain uses TRBV10-1 with TRBJ2-3; D gene ambiguous. The ends were cut back, 5 bases at V and 4 bases at J, with 10 bases in the middle. This CDR3 region has 13 residues. The germline CDR1 and CDR2 sequences are WNHNN and SYGVQD (reference sequence). The CDR3, as DNA: TGCGCCAGCAGTCGGCTAGTTGCAGATACGCAGTATTTT. It translates to CASSRLVADTQYF.

The CDR3 loop is CASTIYNEQFF. DNA for the CDR3: TGCGCCAGCACTATTTACAATGAGCAGTTCTTC. This chain connects TRBV10-2 to TRBJ2-1; D unresolved. The CDR3 totals 11 residues. CDR1 and CDR2 (germline): WSHSY, SAAADI. Trimming pared 7 bases from V and 4 bases from J, leaving 5 bases between.

V usage is TRBV6-5 and J usage is TRBJ1-2; D remains ambiguous. CDR3 length: 13 amino acids. Trimming pared 2 bases from V and 7 bases from J, leaving 11 bases between. The germline CDR1 and CDR2 sequences are MNHEY and SVGAGI. The CDR3 is CASSYIGGIGYTF. The CDR3 DNA follows: TGTGCCAGCAGTTACATCGGAGGGATTGGCTACACCTTC.

This clone was found a few times. The chain employs TRBV14 and TRBJ1-2; 7 bases map to TRBD1. Losses at the gene ends were 4 bases for V and 2 bases for J; bases not matched to a gene: 7. Germline values: CDR1 SGHDN, CDR2 FVKESK. The CDR3 is 15 amino acids. CDR3 nucleotide sequence: TGTGCCAGCAGCCTGCGGACAGGATGGAACTATGGCTACACCTTC. It is translated as CASSLRTGWNYGYTF.

This chain links TRBV6-4 with TRBJ2-2; D unresolved. There are 12 residues in the CDR3. V lost 2 bases to trimming and J lost 6 bases, with 4 bases between them. Germline V gene sequence: CDR1 MRHNA, CDR2 SNTAGT. The CDR3 nucleotides are TGTGCCAGCAGTGACCTTGCCGGGGAGCTGTTTTTT. Translation: CASSDLAGELFF.

The rearrangement links TRBV5-1 to TRBJ1-3; maybe TRBD1 (6 bases). V was shortened by 0 bases and J by 4 bases, with 11 bases between the two germline ends. Per the germline V gene, CDR1 is SGHRS and CDR2 is YFSETQ. This CDR3 contains 15 residues. This CDR3 is CASSLEQGNGNTIYF. DNA of the CDR3: TGCGCCAGCAGCTTGGAACAGGGCAACGGAAACACCATATATTTT.

The chain recombines TRBV5-8 with TRBJ2-3, with D perhaps TRBD2 (6 bases). The CDR3 has 12 amino acids. The ends were cut back, 1 base at V and 9 bases at J, with 9 bases in the middle. The V gene's germline CDR1 is SGHTS and CDR2 YDEGEE. DNA of the CDR3: TGTGCCAGCAGCTTGTCAGGGAGGACGCAGTATTTT. This sequence encodes CASSLSGRTQYF. The full variable domain, with the rest looked up from reference TRBV5-8 and TRBJ2-3, is EAGVTQSPTHLIKTRGQQATLRCSPISGHTSVYWYQQALGLGLQFLLWYDEGEERNRGNFPPRFSGRQFPNYSSELNVNALELEDSALYLCASSLSGRTQYFGPGTRLTVL.

CDR3 sequence reads: CASSGLAIDEQFF. The CDR3, as DNA: TGTGCCAGCAGCGGACTAGCGATCGATGAGCAGTTCTTC. The J gene is TRBJ2-1, the V gene TRBV7-2; 9 bases are a match to TRBD2. V shed 5 bases and J 8 bases; nucleotides not matched to a gene: 4. This CDR3 comprises 13 residues. The germline V gene encodes CDR1 SGHTA and CDR2 FQGNSA. Based on the CDR3 plus reference TRBV7-2 and TRBJ2-1, the full variable domain is GAGVSQSPSNKVTEKGKDVELRCDPISGHTALYWYRQSLGQGLEFLIYFQGNSAPDKSGLPSDRFSAERTGGSVSTLTIQRTQQEDSAVYLCASSGLAIDEQFFGPGTRLTVL.

This clone was recorded only once. The chain couples TRBV7-9 to TRBJ1-4; a possible D gene is TRBD1 (5 bases). Germline V CDR1 and CDR2: SEHNR, FQNEAQ (reference sequence). The ends were cut back, 1 base at V and 5 bases at J, with 11 bases in the middle. The CDR3 extends over 15 amino acids. CDR3 protein: CASSLGQGQNEKLFF. The CDR3 nucleotides read TGTGCCAGCAGCTTAGGCCAGGGTCAAAATGAAAAACTGTTTTTT.

The V call is TRBV6-5, the J call TRBJ1-1; maybe TRBD1 (5 bases). CDR1 and CDR2 (germline): MNHEY, SVGAGI. The CDR3 consists of 13 residues. V lost 7 bases and J 1 base, leaving 10 bases between the germline ends. The CDR3 is CASTDRKNTEAFF. CDR3 nucleotide sequence: TGTGCCAGCACCGACAGAAAGAACACTGAAGCTTTCTTT.

This chain connects TRBV4-1 to TRBJ2-5; D uncertain. This CDR3 region has 12 residues. Germline V lookup: CDR1 MGHRA, CDR2 YSYEKL. V was pared by 4 bases and J by 4 bases, with 7 bases between. The CDR3 reads CASSPGGETQYF. Here the CDR3 DNA reads TGCGCCAGCAGCCCCGGTGGAGAGACCCAGTACTTC.

The chain has TRBV3-1 (or the pseudogene TRBV3-2) and TRBJ1-2; tentatively, D is TRBD1 (5 bases). The CDR3 has 12 amino acids. V lost 4 bases, J lost 7 bases, and 10 bases lay in between. Germline loops: CDR1 LGHDT, CDR2 YNNKEL (reference sequence). CDR3 protein: CASSPTGSGYTF. CDR3 in DNA: TGTGCCAGCAGCCCTACAGGTTCTGGCTACACCTTC.